The 23 T cell receptor beta chains reported below all come from one sample, sequenced in a study of OX40 agonist ivuxolimab in advanced cancers. Assay: immunoSEQ multiplex PCR; the TCRdb copy retains only in-frame clones and omits some. The data contain about 70,000 clones, 70% to 90% of them singletons. Sequenced material: CD4+ or CD8+ T cells sorted from blood, taken in a trial of the OX40 agonist ivuxolimab. These TCRs come from an adult with an advanced solid tumor such as melanoma, head and neck, liver or kidney cancer.

Details on this clone: One end of the junction is discordant with germline, which a read error may explain. This chain connects TRBV28 to TRBJ1-2, with TRBD1 as a possible D gene (5 bases). The CDR3 covers 14 residues. The germline gives CDR1 MDHEN, CDR2 SYDVKM. CDR3: CASTLGAVGGGYTF. CDR3 DNA: TGTGCCAGCACTTTAGGGGCAGTGGGGGGTGGCTACACCTTC.

The chain employs TRBV7-2 and TRBJ1-2; 10 bases match TRBD1. CDR3 length equals 15 residues. From germline, CDR1 is SGHTA and CDR2 FQGNSA. The V gene end was trimmed by 3 bases and the J gene end by 6 bases; junction bases not matched to a gene: 7. Here the CDR3 DNA reads TGTGCCAGCAGCTTGGTTGGGACAGGGGTTAATGGCTACACCTTC. It codes for CASSLVGTGVNGYTF.

This chain connects TRBV19 to TRBJ1-5; TRBD1 matches 7 bases. Trimming took 5 bases from V and 5 from J; bases not matched to a gene: 9. Germline CDR1 LNHDA, CDR2 SQIVND (reference sequence). The CDR3 totals 15 residues. This CDR3 is CASSVTGEEDQPQHF. As DNA, the CDR3 is TGTGCCAGTAGTGTAACAGGGGAGGAGGATCAGCCCCAGCATTTT.

This chain uses TRBV7-2 with TRBJ1-1; D ambiguous. V was trimmed by 5 bases and J by 8 bases, leaving 15 bases between them. CDR3 size: 13 residues. Germline assignment: CDR1 SGHTA and CDR2 FQGNSA. This chain's CDR3 is CASSPGPPKEAFF. The CDR3 DNA is TGTGCCAGCAGCCCTGGACCGCCAAAGGAAGCTTTCTTT.

This clone was counted once. The chain links TRBV5-5 to TRBJ2-7, with no clear D. In germline, CDR1 is SGHKS, CDR2 YYEKEE (reference sequence). The CDR3 consists of 11 residues. Deletions cut 4 bases from V and 4 bases from J, with 6 bases between. Written as DNA, the CDR3 is TGTGCCAGCAGCCGTGAGTACGAGCAGTACTTC. The encoded protein is CASSREYEQYF. The variable domain in full, with the rest retrieved from reference TRBV5-5 and TRBJ2-7, is DAGVTQSPTHLIKTRGQQVTLRCSPISGHKSVSWYQQVLGQGPQFIFQYYEKEERGRGNFPDRFSARQFPNYSSELNVNALLLGDSALYLCASSREYEQYFGPGTRLTVT.

The rearrangement uses TRBV12-5 and TRBJ2-7; 7 bases map to TRBD1. V was pared by 4 bases and J by 2 bases, with 8 bases of the junction left unmatched. CDR1 is LGHNT, CDR2 FRNRAP, per germline. The CDR3 length is 15 residues. The CDR3 sequence: CASGSAGTATYEQYF. CDR3 nucleotide sequence: TGTGCTAGTGGTTCCGCCGGGACAGCAACCTACGAGCAGTACTTC. The whole variable domain, filled in from reference TRBV12-5 and TRBJ2-7, reads DARVTQTPRHKVTEMGQEVTMRCQPILGHNTVFWYRQTMMQGLELLAYFRNRAPLDDSGMPKDRFSAEMPDATLATLKIQPSEPRDSAVYFCASGSAGTATYEQYFGPGTRLTVT.

This rearrangement joins TRBV10-3 to TRBJ2-1; D might be TRBD1 (5 bases). Germline V gives CDR1 ENHRY, CDR2 SYGVKD. Trimming left V 9 bases short and J 14 bases short, with 17 bases between. The CDR3 is 11 amino acids. The CDR3 coding sequence is TGTGCCATGGGGCGTACAGGTTTCGAGTTCTTC. This translates into CAMGRTGFEFF.

This clone was seen more than once but under ten times. The gene calls are TRBV5-8 and TRBJ2-5; 7 bases align to TRBD1. The CDR3 is made up of 13 amino acids. Per germline, CDR1 SGHTS and CDR2 YDEGEE. V shed 7 bases and J 5 bases; nucleotides not matched to a gene: 8. CDR3 amino acids: CASGYRGGETQYF. CDR3 DNA: TGTGCCAGCGGATACAGGGGTGGTGAGACCCAGTACTTC.

The chain recombines TRBV6-5 with TRBJ2-5, with D tentatively TRBD1 (5 bases). The CDR3 totals 12 residues. Germline V gene lookup returns CDR1 MNHEY and CDR2 SVGAGI. The V and J ends lost 5 bases and 3 bases respectively, with 7 bases between them. CDR3 sequence reads: CASSDSEETQYF. The DNA of the CDR3 is TGTGCCAGCAGTGACAGTGAAGAGACCCAGTACTTC.

V gene TRBV30 combines with J gene TRBJ1-5, with no clear D. The CDR3 runs to 12 residues. V was clipped by 5 bases and J by 2 bases, with 7 bases between them. Germline CDR1 is GTSNPN and CDR2 is SVGIG (reference sequence). In DNA, the CDR3 is TGTGCCTGGGACAACGGCAATCAGCCCCAGCATTTT. This gives the protein CAWDNGNQPQHF.

The chain carries TRBV27 and TRBJ2-5, with 8 bases identical to TRBD2. This CDR3 has 16 residues. CDR1 is MNHEY, CDR2 SMNVEV, per germline (reference sequence). Trimming removed 5 bases from V and 4 bases from J; junction bases left unmatched: 12. Written as DNA, the CDR3 is TGTGCCAGCAGTCTCCGAGGGACTAGATGGCCAGAGACCCAGTACTTC. Protein sequence: CASSLRGTRWPETQYF.

This chain joins TRBV5-1 and TRBJ1-4, with D unclear. V lost 0 bases, J lost 5 bases, and 5 bases lay in between. The CDR3 has 13 residues. From germline, CDR1 is SGHRS and CDR2 YFSETQ. In nucleotides, the CDR3 is TGCGCCAGCAGCTTGGACGTGAATGAAAAACTGTTTTTT. Translation: CASSLDVNEKLFF.

The chain combines TRBV6-6 with TRBJ1-2, with D perhaps matching TRBD1 (6 bases). The V gene's germline CDR1 is MNHNY and CDR2 SVGAGI (reference sequence). The CDR3 is made up of 14 amino acids. V lost 4 bases, J lost 5 bases, and 14 bases lay in between. The CDR3 region has the DNA TGTGCCAGCAGTTTCTATGGGGGCGCTTATGGCTACACCTTC. The encoded protein is CASSFYGGAYGYTF.

The chain combines TRBV7-2 with TRBJ1-2, with unresolved D. The CDR3 covers 11 residues. CDR1 and CDR2 (germline): SGHTA, FQGNSA. Trimming pared 7 bases from V and 1 base from J, leaving 4 bases between. CDR3 loop: CASTNNYGYTF. The CDR3 bases are TGTGCCAGCACAAATAACTATGGCTACACCTTC.

This chain connects TRBV29-1 to TRBJ1-2; D gene ambiguous. The CDR3 is made up of 14 amino acids. CDR1 and CDR2 from the germline V gene are SQVTM and ANQGSEA. The V and J ends lost 7 bases and 7 bases respectively, with 22 bases between them. The CDR3 sequence: CSAIGPAESSGYTF. In DNA, the CDR3 is TGCAGCGCTATCGGGCCAGCGGAAAGTTCTGGCTACACCTTC.

The rearrangement joins TRBV5-1 to TRBJ1-4; a weak D match, TRBD1 (5 bases). Deletions cut 3 bases from V and 4 bases from J, with 13 bases between. The V gene's germline CDR1 is SGHRS and CDR2 YFSETQ. The CDR3 totals 15 residues. DNA of the CDR3: TGCGCCAGCAGCTCGGTGGGGCAGGTTAATGAAAAACTGTTTTTT. This encodes CASSSVGQVNEKLFF. The entire variable domain, with the rest obtained from reference TRBV5-1 and TRBJ1-4, is as follows: KAGVTQTPRYLIKTRGQQVTLSCSPISGHRSVSWYQQTPGQGLQFLFEYFSETQRNKGNFPGRFSGRQFSNSRSEMNVSTLELGDSALYLCASSSVGQVNEKLFFGSGTQLSVL.

The V call is TRBV2, the J call TRBJ1-5, with no clear D. V was pared by 1 base and J by 2 bases, with 3 bases between. From germline, CDR1 is SNHLY and CDR2 FYNNEI. This CDR3 has 13 residues. CDR3 nucleotide sequence: TGTGCCAGCAGTGAAGACGGCAATCAGCCCCAGCATTTT. Amino acids: CASSEDGNQPQHF.

V usage is TRBV19 and J usage is TRBJ1-2; D is undetermined. The CDR3 covers 15 residues. The V end lost 3 bases, the J end lost 2 bases, and 13 bases lay between the germline ends. Germline CDR1 LNHDA, CDR2 SQIVND (reference sequence). This CDR3 is CASSMGGRTNYGYTF. The DNA for the CDR3 is TGTGCCAGTAGTATGGGAGGCAGAACCAACTATGGCTACACCTTC.

V is TRBV7-3 and J is TRBJ1-2; D not certain. CDR3 size: 13 residues. V was clipped by 2 bases and J by 8 bases, with 12 bases between them. Germline V CDR1 and CDR2: SGHTA, FQGTGA. CDR3 sequence (DNA): TGTGCCAGCAGCTTACAAGGGCTCGGCGGCTACACCTTC. It yields the protein CASSLQGLGGYTF.

J is TRBJ2-1 and V is TRBV7-3; TRBD2 agrees at 9 bases. With V trimmed by 2 bases and J by 4 bases, 6 bases remained unmatched. CDR3 size: 16 residues. Germline values: CDR1 SGHTA, CDR2 FQGTGA. The CDR3 protein is CASSLEPAGGYNEQFF. CDR3 nucleotide sequence: TGTGCCAGCAGCTTAGAACCAGCGGGGGGATACAATGAGCAGTTCTTC.

This sequence joins TRBV6-6 and TRBJ1-4, with D unclear. Per germline, CDR1 MNHNY and CDR2 SVGAGI (reference sequence). With 2 bases removed from V and 0 bases from J, the gap between germline ends came to 7 bases. This CDR3 has 15 residues. The DNA for the CDR3 is TGTGCCAGCAGTTACCCCATGGCAACTAATGAAAAACTGTTTTTT. Residues: CASSYPMATNEKLFF.

V and J are TRBV19 and TRBJ1-2; D perhaps matches TRBD1 (6 bases). CDR1 and CDR2 (germline): LNHDA, SQIVND (reference sequence). CDR3 size: 17 residues. The V gene lost 2 bases and the J gene lost 4 bases, with 20 bases spanning the gap. The CDR3: CASSISGGGFFGYGYTF. CDR3 bases: TGTGCCAGTAGTATATCGGGGGGCGGCTTTTTTGGCTATGGCTACACCTTC.

This sequence joins TRBV7-9 and TRBJ2-5; 8 bases match TRBD2. V dropped 5 bases and J dropped 5; count of bases not matched to a gene: 7. The CDR3 is 14 amino acids. Germline CDR1 and CDR2: SEHNR and FQNEAQ (reference sequence). In nucleotides, the CDR3 is TGTGCCAGCAGCCCCCGCCGGGGGGGGGAGACCCAGTACTTC. Translated: CASSPRRGGETQYF.